This T cell receptor beta chain was recorded in a study of blood T cell repertoires in COVID-19. Study information: Sites in the United States, Italy and Spain provided acute and convalescent COVID-19 samples. Sources were T cells, B-cell-depleted T cells, or PBMCs; the material itself was cDNA or gDNA.

Per the original methods: How many nucleated cells were present was estimated from reference gene primer amplification. Libraries were prepared by immunoSEQ multiplex PCR; TCRdb keeps only in-frame clonotypes and omits some of them. That table is the source of V, J and clone size, and D and trimming were worked out from the DNA. The sample has 250,000 or so clones, approximately 78% seen once. Trimming cost V 8 bases and J 2 bases; bases outside gene matches: 5. CDR1 MNHNY and CDR2 SVGAGI come from the germline V gene (reference sequence). This CDR3 region has 13 residues. Sequencing was done on a sample of peripheral blood. This sequence was found in a woman aged 18-29 years with acute or convalescent COVID-19. This chain uses TRBV6-6 with TRBJ2-7, with 8 bases matching TRBD2. The chain's CDR3 is CASLAGITYEQYF. The DNA of the CDR3 is TGTGCCAGCTTAGCGGGAATAACCTACGAGCAGTACTTC.